The 8 T cell receptor beta chains in this list originate from one sample, sequenced in a study of blood T cell dynamics during melanoma immunotherapy. Time point: pre-treatment baseline. TCRdb keeps only in-frame clones here, not all; method: immunoSEQ multiplex PCR. This table holds a few thousand clones, about 86% found once. The source was blood, collected from a patient treated with checkpoint blockade. These receptors came from a human donor with melanoma.

The rearrangement joins TRBV9 to TRBJ2-3; D call uncertain. Germline V gene data show CDR1 as SGDLS and CDR2 as YYNGEE. This CDR3 region has 13 residues. The V end was cut by 8 bases, the J end by 2 bases, with 12 bases between. The DNA of the CDR3 is TGTGCCAGTTATCAGGTTCTCACAGATACGCAGTATTTT. Its protein is CASYQVLTDTQYF.

This clone occurred a few times. The chain uses TRBV7-3 and TRBJ2-3, with unresolved D. CDR3 size: 15 residues. The V and J ends lost 2 bases and 2 bases respectively, with 11 bases between them. Germline CDR1 SGHTA, CDR2 FQGTGA. CDR3 in amino acids: CASSLDVCVTDTQYF. For the CDR3, the DNA is TGTGCCAGCAGCTTAGACGTCTGTGTCACAGATACGCAGTATTTT.

CDR3 nucleotide sequence: TGTGCCAGCAGCTTAAGCGGGAGCCGAACGGCCTACGAGCAGTACTTC. Translating it yields CASSLSGSRTAYEQYF. The chain combines TRBV4-2 with TRBJ2-7; 8 bases map to TRBD2. The length of the CDR3 is 16 residues. Germline V gene data show CDR1 as LGHNA and CDR2 as YNFKEQ. V dropped 5 bases and J dropped 2; count of bases not matched to a gene: 11.

The CDR3 region is CATSRDPQGGYEQYF. DNA of the CDR3: TGTGCCACCAGCAGAGATCCTCAGGGCGGATACGAGCAGTACTTC. The chain joins TRBV15 to TRBJ2-7, with a possible D match to TRBD1 (5 bases). Per the germline V gene, CDR1 is LNHNV and CDR2 is YYDKDF (reference sequence). V lost 0 bases, J lost 4 bases, and 13 bases lay in between. This CDR3 region has 15 residues.

The V and J genes are TRBV7-8 and TRBJ2-1; 16 nucleotides match TRBD2. The CDR3 covers 15 residues. The germline gives CDR1 SGHVS, CDR2 FQNEAQ. V was clipped by 5 bases and J by 7 bases; unmatched bases: 2. The CDR3 DNA follows: TGTGCCAGCAGCAGGGGACTAGCGGGAGGGAATGAGCAGTTCTTC. As protein: CASSRGLAGGNEQFF.

The chain has TRBV19 and TRBJ2-3, with 10 positions matching TRBD1. The germline CDR1 and CDR2 sequences are LNHDA and SQIVND (reference sequence). Trimming at V came to 5 bases and at J to 2 bases, leaving 7 bases not matched to a gene. CDR3 length: 16 amino acids. The CDR3 region is CASSARTGGTTDTQYF. CDR3 nucleotides: TGTGCCAGTAGTGCGAGGACAGGGGGGACCACAGATACGCAGTATTTT.

The chain carries TRBV6-4 and TRBJ2-3, with 9 bases matching TRBD1. CDR3 length: 14 residues. The junction had 0 bases not matched to a gene; V was cut back by 4 bases and J by 1 base. Germline CDR1 is MRHNA and CDR2 is SNTAGT. CDR3 in amino acids: CASSGTGGTDTQYF. DNA for the CDR3: TGTGCCAGCAGTGGGACAGGGGGCACAGATACGCAGTATTTT.

The CDR3, as DNA: TGTGCCAGCATCCGGGCGGGAGGTAGGAATGAGCAGTTCTTC. This encodes CASIRAGGRNEQFF. This chain connects TRBV25-1 to TRBJ2-1, with 8 bases matching TRBD2. With 7 bases clipped from V and 7 bases from J, the junction kept 9 bases outside the gene matches. The germline CDR1 and CDR2 sequences are MGHDK and SYGVNS. This CDR3 comprises 14 residues.